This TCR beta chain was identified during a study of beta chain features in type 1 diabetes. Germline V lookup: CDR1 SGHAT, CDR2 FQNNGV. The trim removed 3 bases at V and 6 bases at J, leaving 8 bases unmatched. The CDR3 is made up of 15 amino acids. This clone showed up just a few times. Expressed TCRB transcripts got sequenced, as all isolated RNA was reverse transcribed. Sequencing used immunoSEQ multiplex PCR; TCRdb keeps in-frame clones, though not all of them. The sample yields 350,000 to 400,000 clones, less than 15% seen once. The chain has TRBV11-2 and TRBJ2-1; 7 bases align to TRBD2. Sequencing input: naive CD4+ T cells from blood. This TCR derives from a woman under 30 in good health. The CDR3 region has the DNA TGTGCCAGCAGCTTCCGGGTCCAGCGGGGCAATGAGCAGTTCTTC. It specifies CASSFRVQRGNEQFF.